One and the same sample provided the 9 T cell receptor beta chains below, sequenced in a study of blood T cell repertoires in COVID-19. Using immunoSEQ multiplex PCR, the repertoire was profiled, and TCRdb retains in-frame clones only, with some absent. This sample has about 160,000 clones, with 75% to 85% found just once. Sequencing used peripheral blood. Every receptor here comes from a human donor in a cohort sampled during active COVID-19.

V is TRBV27 and J is TRBJ2-3; the match to TRBD1 covers 8 bases. After removal of 5 bases from V and 3 bases from J, the junction contained 4 bases not matched to a gene. Per germline, CDR1 MNHEY and CDR2 SMNVEV (reference sequence). This CDR3 region has 14 residues. The chain's CDR3 is CASSRTGSTDTQYF. CDR3 nucleotides: TGTGCCAGCAGTCGGACAGGGTCGACAGATACGCAGTATTTT.

The table lists this clone with a few counts. V is TRBV24-1 and J is TRBJ1-5, with TRBD1 matching over 7 bases. From germline, CDR1 is KGHDR and CDR2 SFDVKD. The CDR3 is made up of 18 amino acids. V was clipped by 3 bases and J by 4 bases; unmatched bases: 14. CDR3 nucleotide sequence: TGTGCCACCAGTGATGCTTGGGACAGAATACCGTTTAATCAGCCCCAGCATTTT. This encodes CATSDAWDRIPFNQPQHF.

The chain links TRBV18 to TRBJ2-2; 11 nucleotides match TRBD1. CDR3 length: 15 amino acids. Trimming removed 6 bases from V and 4 bases from J; junction bases left unmatched: 4. Germline V gives CDR1 KGHSH, CDR2 LQKENI. This CDR3 reads CASSRDRGITGELFF. In nucleotides, the CDR3 is TGTGCCAGCTCCCGGGACAGGGGGATCACCGGGGAGCTGTTTTTT.

This chain uses TRBV6-2 or TRBV6-3 with TRBJ2-4, with D perhaps TRBD2 (6 bases). V gave up 2 bases and J gave up 9 bases, with 14 bases separating them. CDR1 is MNHEY and CDR2 is SVGEGT in the germline V gene. The CDR3 covers 14 residues. Here the CDR3 reads CASSYGDFLGIQYF. The CDR3 coding sequence is TGTGCCAGCAGTTACGGGGACTTCCTCGGCATTCAGTACTTC.

This clone came up once. The genes are TRBV19 and TRBJ2-7; 8 positions match TRBD1. Trimming took 2 bases from V and 3 from J; bases not matched to a gene: 9. The CDR3 runs to 16 residues. Germline CDR1 LNHDA, CDR2 SQIVND (reference sequence). The CDR3 bases are TGTGCCAGTAGTATAAGGTCGACAGGGGCGCGCTACGAGCAGTACTTC. It specifies CASSIRSTGARYEQYF.

The chain has TRBV14 and TRBJ2-7; D remains ambiguous. There are 13 residues in the CDR3. Germline V lookup: CDR1 SGHDN, CDR2 FVKESK. V dropped 3 bases and J dropped 9 bases, with 15 bases sitting between them. DNA for the CDR3: TGTGCCAGCAGCCATTCACTGTCCATCGTGCAGTACTTC. It yields the protein CASSHSLSIVQYF.

The V call is TRBV28, the J call TRBJ1-2; D is unclear. This CDR3 region has 11 residues. CDR1 is MDHEN and CDR2 is SYDVKM in the germline V gene. The ends were cut back, 4 bases at V and 7 bases at J, with 7 bases in the middle. The CDR3 spells CASSSLGGYTF. The CDR3 nucleotides are TGTGCCAGCAGTTCCCTCGGTGGCTACACCTTC.

V and J are TRBV6-5 and TRBJ1-1; D remains ambiguous. Trimming left V 7 bases short and J 5 bases short, with 14 bases between. The germline V gene has CDR1 MNHEY and CDR2 SVGAGI. The CDR3 length is 13 residues. CDR3: CASTISRGTEAFF. CDR3 DNA sequence: TGTGCCAGCACCATTTCCAGAGGGACTGAAGCTTTCTTT.

The chain uses TRBV7-9 and TRBJ1-2; the D gene is possibly TRBD1 (5 bases). Germline V lookup: CDR1 SEHNR, CDR2 FQNEAQ (reference sequence). The CDR3 extends over 15 amino acids. Trimming cost V 0 bases and J 8 bases, with 16 bases left between them. CDR3 DNA: TGTGCCAGCAGCTTAGCGGAGGGGACCCCTCGCGGCTACACCTTC. As protein: CASSLAEGTPRGYTF.